This is a list of T cell receptor beta chains from one sample in a study of blood T cell repertoires in COVID-19. Data came from immunoSEQ multiplex PCR; TCRdb stores just in-frame clones and leaves some out. The repertoire holds approximately 170,000 clones, around 67% seen once, with 3% in the top ten. Sequencing input: peripheral blood. Source of these receptors: a woman of 80 years or more with acute or convalescent COVID-19. CDR3s include the opening cysteine and the closing phenylalanine or tryptophan. A D gene is named only where the DNA matches it firmly. Only some rows state a clone size, as once, few, many or a class for expanded clones.

J gene,D gene,V gene,clone size,CDR3 DNA,CDR3 protein
TRBJ1-5,TRBD1,TRBV19,.,TGTGCCAGTAGTATCCCAGGGGGTCAGCCCCAGCATTTT,CASSIPGGQPQHF
TRBJ2-3,.,TRBV7-6,.,TGTGCCAGCAGCTTATTCGGCGGGCTCACAGATACGCAGTATTTT,CASSLFGGLTDTQYF
TRBJ2-7,TRBD2,TRBV7-9,.,TGTGCCAGCAGCCCTAGGACTAGTCCCTACGAGCAGTACTTC,CASSPRTSPYEQYF
TRBJ1-2,.,TRBV6-4,.,TGTGCCAGCAGTGACATTCAGGCTTCCTTC,CASSDIQASF
TRBJ2-2,.,TRBV7-8,.,TGTGCCAGCCCCCGGGAAGCCATCGTGGGGACCGGGGAGCTGTTTTTT,CASPREAIVGTGELFF
TRBJ1-1,.,TRBV6-1,.,TGTGCCAGCAGTGACCAGGGGAACACTGAAGCTTTCTTT,CASSDQGNTEAFF
TRBJ2-7,TRBD2,TRBV6-2/TRBV6-3,.,TGTGCCAGCAGTTACGTTGGTAGCGGGACCTACGAGCAGTACTTC,CASSYVGSGTYEQYF
TRBJ2-2,.,TRBV19,.,TGTGCCAGCCACAGGGTTAATGCGAACACCGGGGAGCTGTTTTTT,CASHRVNANTGELFF
TRBJ1-5,.,TRBV27,.,TGTGCCAGCAGCCCAGGGACTCCCAATCAGCCCCAGCATTTT,CASSPGTPNQPQHF
TRBJ1-4,.,TRBV14,.,TGTGCCAGCAGCCAAGATTATCCGGGGAGCCAGGGGAAACTGTTTTTT,CASSQDYPGSQGKLFF
TRBJ1-1,.,TRBV30,.,TGTGCCTGGAGTGGAGGGTACGAAGCTTTCTTT,CAWSGGYEAFF
TRBJ2-3,TRBD1,TRBV9,.,TGTGCCAGCAGCGCTGGGACAGGGGCTATCACAGATACGCAGTATTTT,CASSAGTGAITDTQYF
TRBJ2-1,.,TRBV9,few,TGTGCCAGCAGCGCTCCCGAGGGCCAATCCTCCTACAATGAGCAGTTCTTC,CASSAPEGQSSYNEQFF
TRBJ2-1,TRBD2,TRBV6-5,.,TGTGCCAGCAGTTACTTGGGACTAGCCGATGAGCAGTTCTTC,CASSYLGLADEQFF
TRBJ2-1,.,TRBV24-1,.,TGTGCCACCAGTGCCCCGGCACCTTTACAGCACAATGAGCAGTTCTTC,CATSAPAPLQHNEQFF
TRBJ2-3,TRBD2,TRBV7-3,.,TGTGCCAGCAGCTTAAGGCCGGGACTAGCGGGAGGTGCAGATACGCAGTATTTT,CASSLRPGLAGGADTQYF
TRBJ2-2,TRBD2,TRBV5-1,.,TGCGCCAGCCGACTAGCGGGAGTTGACACCGGGGAGCTGTTTTTT,CASRLAGVDTGELFF
TRBJ1-5,TRBD1,TRBV18,.,TGTGCCAGCTCATCTGGACAGGGCTTAGGTTTCGGCAATCAGCCCCAGCATTTT,CASSSGQGLGFGNQPQHF